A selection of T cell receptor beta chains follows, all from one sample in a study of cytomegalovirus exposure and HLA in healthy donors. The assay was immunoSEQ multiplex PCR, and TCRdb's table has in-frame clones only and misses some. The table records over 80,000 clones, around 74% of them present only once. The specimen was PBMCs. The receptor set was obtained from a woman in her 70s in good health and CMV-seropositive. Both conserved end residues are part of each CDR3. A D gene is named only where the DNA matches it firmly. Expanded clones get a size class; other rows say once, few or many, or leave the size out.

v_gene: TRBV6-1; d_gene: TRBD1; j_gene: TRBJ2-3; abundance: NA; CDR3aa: CASSEARGQGARTDTQYF; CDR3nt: TGTGCCAGCAGTGAAGCGAGGGGACAGGGGGCTCGCACAGATACGCAGTATTTT
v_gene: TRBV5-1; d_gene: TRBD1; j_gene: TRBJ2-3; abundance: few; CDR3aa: CASSPDRAGPDTQYF; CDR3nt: TGCGCCAGCAGTCCAGACAGGGCGGGCCCAGATACGCAGTATTTT
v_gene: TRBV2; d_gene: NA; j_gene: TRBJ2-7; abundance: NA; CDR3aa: CASSVESYEQYF; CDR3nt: TGTGCCAGCAGTGTGGAGAGCTACGAGCAGTACTTC
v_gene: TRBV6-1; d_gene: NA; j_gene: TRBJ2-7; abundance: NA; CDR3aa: CASSEGLGRTYEQYF; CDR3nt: TGTGCCAGCAGTGAAGGTCTCGGGAGAACCTACGAGCAGTACTTC
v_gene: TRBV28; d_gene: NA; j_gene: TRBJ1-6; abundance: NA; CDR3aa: CASSDSYYNSPLHF; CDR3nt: TGTGCCAGCAGCGACAGCTACTATAATTCACCCCTCCACTTT
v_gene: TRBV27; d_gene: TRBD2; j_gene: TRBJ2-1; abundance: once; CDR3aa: CASSFLTSGFRDEQFF; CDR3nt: TGTGCCAGCAGTTTCCTGACTAGCGGATTTCGGGATGAGCAGTTCTTC
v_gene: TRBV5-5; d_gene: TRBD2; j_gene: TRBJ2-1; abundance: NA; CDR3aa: CASSLGLAASTYNEQFF; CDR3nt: TGTGCCAGCAGCTTGGGACTAGCGGCTTCCACCTACAATGAGCAGTTCTTC
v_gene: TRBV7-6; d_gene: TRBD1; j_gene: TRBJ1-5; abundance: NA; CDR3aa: CASSTTGNNQPQHF; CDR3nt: TGTGCCAGCAGCACGACAGGGAACAATCAGCCCCAGCATTTT
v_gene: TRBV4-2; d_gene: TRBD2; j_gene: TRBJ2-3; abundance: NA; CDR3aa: CASSQDLAGESTDTQYF; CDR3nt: TGTGCCAGCAGCCAAGACTTGGCGGGGGAGAGCACAGATACGCAGTATTTT
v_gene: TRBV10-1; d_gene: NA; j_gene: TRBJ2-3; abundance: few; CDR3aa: CASSEGSFDTQYF; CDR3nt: TGCGCCAGCAGTGAGGGTAGCTTCGATACGCAGTATTTT
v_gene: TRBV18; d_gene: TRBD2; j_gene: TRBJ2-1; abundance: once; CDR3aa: CASSPPGLAPLEQFF; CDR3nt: TGTGCCAGCTCACCGCCGGGACTAGCGCCCCTGGAGCAGTTCTTC
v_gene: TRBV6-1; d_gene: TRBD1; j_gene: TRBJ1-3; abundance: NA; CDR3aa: CASSDTDRGSDTIYF; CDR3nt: TGTGCCAGCAGTGATACAGACAGGGGAAGCGACACCATATATTTT
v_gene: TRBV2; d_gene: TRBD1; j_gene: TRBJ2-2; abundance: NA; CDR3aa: CARTRDRRGRGELFF; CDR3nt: TGTGCCAGGACCAGGGACAGAAGGGGCCGCGGGGAGCTGTTTTTT
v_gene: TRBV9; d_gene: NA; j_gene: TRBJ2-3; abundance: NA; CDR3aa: CASSVVTGSTDTQYF; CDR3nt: TGTGCCAGCAGCGTAGTAACGGGGAGCACAGATACGCAGTATTTT
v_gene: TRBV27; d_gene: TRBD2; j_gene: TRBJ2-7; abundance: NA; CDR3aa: CASSLRDYPYEQYF; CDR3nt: TGTGCCAGCAGTCTACGGGACTACCCCTACGAGCAGTACTTC
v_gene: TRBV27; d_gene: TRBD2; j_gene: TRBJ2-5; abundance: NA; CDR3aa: CASSLWTSGGETQYF; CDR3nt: TGTGCCAGCAGTTTATGGACTAGCGGGGGTGAGACCCAGTACTTC
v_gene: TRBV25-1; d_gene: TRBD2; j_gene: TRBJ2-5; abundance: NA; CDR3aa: CASSDPGGVEETQYF; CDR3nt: TGTGCCAGCAGTGACCCCGGGGGGGTGGAGGAGACCCAGTACTTC
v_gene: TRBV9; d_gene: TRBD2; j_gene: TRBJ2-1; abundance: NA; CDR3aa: CASSVQGTSPNEQFF; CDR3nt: TGTGCCAGCAGCGTCCAAGGGACTAGCCCAAATGAGCAGTTCTTC
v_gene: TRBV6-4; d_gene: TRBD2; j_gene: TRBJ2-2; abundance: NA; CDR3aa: CASSLSGGNTGELFF; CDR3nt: TGTGCCAGCAGTCTTAGCGGGGGGAACACCGGGGAGCTGTTTTTT
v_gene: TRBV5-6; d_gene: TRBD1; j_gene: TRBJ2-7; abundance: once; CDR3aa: CASSLADPDREAVEQYF; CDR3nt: TGTGCCAGCAGCTTGGCGGATCCGGACAGGGAAGCGGTCGAGCAGTACTTC
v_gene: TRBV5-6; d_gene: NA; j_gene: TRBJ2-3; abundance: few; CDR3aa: CASSFSLAPSTDTQYF; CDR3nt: TGTGCCAGCAGCTTCAGTCTAGCGCCTAGCACAGATACGCAGTATTTT
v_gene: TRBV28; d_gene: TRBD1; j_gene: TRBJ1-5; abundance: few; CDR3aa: CASRRQGSNQPQHF; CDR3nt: TGTGCCAGCAGACGACAGGGGAGCAATCAGCCCCAGCATTTT
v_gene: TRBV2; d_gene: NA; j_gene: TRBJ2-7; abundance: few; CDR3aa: CASLRGTSFYEQYF; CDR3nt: TGTGCCAGCCTTCGGGGGACCTCTTTTTACGAGCAGTACTTC
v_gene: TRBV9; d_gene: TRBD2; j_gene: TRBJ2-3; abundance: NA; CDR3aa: CASTETSGSWTDTQYF; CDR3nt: TGTGCCAGCACCGAAACTAGCGGGAGTTGGACAGATACGCAGTATTTT
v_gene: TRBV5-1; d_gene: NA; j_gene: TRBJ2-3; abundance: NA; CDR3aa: CASSPRQADTQYF; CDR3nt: TGCGCCAGCAGCCCCCGACAGGCGGATACGCAGTATTTT
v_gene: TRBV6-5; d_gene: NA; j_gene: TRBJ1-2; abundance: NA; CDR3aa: CASSSRQSYGYTF; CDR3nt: TGTGCCAGCAGTTCAAGACAGTCCTATGGCTACACCTTC
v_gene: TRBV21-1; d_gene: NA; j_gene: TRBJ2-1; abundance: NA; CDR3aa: CASRLAVPYNEQFF; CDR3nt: TGTGCCAGCAGGCTAGCGGTACCTTACAATGAGCAGTTCTTC
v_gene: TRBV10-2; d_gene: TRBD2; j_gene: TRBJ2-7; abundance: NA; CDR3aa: CASSEFLAGDPQYF; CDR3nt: TGCGCCAGCAGTGAGTTCCTAGCGGGAGATCCGCAGTACTTC
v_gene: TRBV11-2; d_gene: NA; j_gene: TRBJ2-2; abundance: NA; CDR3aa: CASSLDRPNTGELFF; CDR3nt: TGTGCCAGCAGCTTAGACAGGCCGAACACCGGGGAGCTGTTTTTT
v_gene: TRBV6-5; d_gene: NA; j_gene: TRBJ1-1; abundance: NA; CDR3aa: CASSYSSRRAGLEAFF; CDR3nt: TGTGCCAGCAGTTACTCGAGCCGCCGGGCGGGCCTCGAGGCTTTCTTT
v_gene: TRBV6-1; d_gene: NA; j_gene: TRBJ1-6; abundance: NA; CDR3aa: CASSEPPSGGNSPLHF; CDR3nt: TGTGCCAGCAGTGAACCCCCGTCCGGGGGAAATTCACCCCTCCACTTT
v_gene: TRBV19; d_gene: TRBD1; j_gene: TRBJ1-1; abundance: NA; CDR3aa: CASRNRGSDEAFF; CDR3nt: TGTGCCAGTAGGAACAGGGGATCGGATGAAGCTTTCTTT
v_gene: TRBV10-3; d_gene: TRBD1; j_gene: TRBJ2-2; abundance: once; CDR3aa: CAISPLRRDRGTAPLNTGELFF; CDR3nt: TGTGCCATCAGCCCGCTCCGAAGGGACAGGGGAACCGCCCCCTTGAACACCGGGGAGCTGTTTTTT
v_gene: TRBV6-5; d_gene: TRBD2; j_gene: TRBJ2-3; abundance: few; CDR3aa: CASSQREGRTDTQYF; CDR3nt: TGTGCCAGCAGTCAGCGGGAGGGTCGCACAGATACGCAGTATTTT
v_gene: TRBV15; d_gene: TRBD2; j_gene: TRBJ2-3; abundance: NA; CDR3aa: CATSRTLAGETDTQYF; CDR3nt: TGTGCCACCAGCAGGACGTTAGCGGGAGAAACAGATACGCAGTATTTT
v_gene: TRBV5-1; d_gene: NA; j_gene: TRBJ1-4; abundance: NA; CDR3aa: CASSGRGTTATNEKLFF; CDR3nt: TGCGCCAGCAGCGGTAGGGGAACTACCGCAACTAATGAAAAACTGTTTTTT
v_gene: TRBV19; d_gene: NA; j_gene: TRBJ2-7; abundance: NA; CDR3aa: CASRSPGVGDYEQYF; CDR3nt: TGTGCCAGTAGAAGCCCGGGGGTCGGGGACTACGAGCAGTACTTC